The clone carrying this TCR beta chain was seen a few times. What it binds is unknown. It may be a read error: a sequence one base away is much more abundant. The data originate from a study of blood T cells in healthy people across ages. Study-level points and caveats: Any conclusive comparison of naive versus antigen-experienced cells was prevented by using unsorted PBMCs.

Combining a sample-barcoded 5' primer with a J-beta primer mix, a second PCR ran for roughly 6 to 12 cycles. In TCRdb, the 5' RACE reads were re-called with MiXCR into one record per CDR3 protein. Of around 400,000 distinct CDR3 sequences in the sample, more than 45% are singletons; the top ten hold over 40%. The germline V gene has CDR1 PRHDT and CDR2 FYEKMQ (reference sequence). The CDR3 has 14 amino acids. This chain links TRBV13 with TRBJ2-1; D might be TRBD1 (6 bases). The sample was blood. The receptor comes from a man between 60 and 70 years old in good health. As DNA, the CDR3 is TGTGCCAGCAGCCTCCTAAGGGGGTACAATGGGCAGTTCTTC. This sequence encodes CASSLLRGYNGQFF.